The 25 T cell receptor beta chains given below trace back to one sample, sequenced in a study of CD8 T cells in ankylosing spondylitis. TCRdb re-called the 5' RACE reads with MiXCR, one entry per CDR3 protein. The data show roughly 120,000 distinct CDR3 sequences, roughly 13% seen once. Material for sequencing was blood, either unsorted or a sorted T cell fraction (not recorded which). These receptors all come from a female donor with ankylosing spondylitis or in good health (not recorded which).

Written as DNA, the CDR3 is TGCGCCAGCAGTCAACAGGGTTCTAGCACAGATACGCAGTATTTT. This encodes CASSQQGSSTDTQYF. The chain links TRBV23-1 to TRBJ2-3; TRBD1 is a possible D gene (5 bases). TRBV23-1 is placed among ORFs of uncertain function. The CDR3 is 15 residues long. V lost 2 bases, J lost 0 bases, and 9 bases lay in between.

This clonotype was seen at least ten times. This chain's CDR3 is CSARDRANTEAFF. The CDR3 coding sequence is TGCAGTGCTAGGGACAGGGCGAACACTGAAGCTTTCTTT. V is TRBV20-1 and J is TRBJ1-1; 8 nucleotides align to TRBD1. The CDR3 spans 13 residues. Germline V gives CDR1 DFQATT, CDR2 SNEGSKA (reference sequence). Trimming at V came to 3 bases and at J to 1 base, leaving 1 base not matched to a gene.

The chain recombines TRBV20-1 with TRBJ1-1, with 10 bases that match TRBD1. CDR1 DFQATT and CDR2 SNEGSKA come from the germline V gene (reference sequence). The V and J ends lost 6 bases and 1 base, in that order; junction bases with no gene match: 5. This CDR3 is 14 amino acids long. Written as DNA, the CDR3 is TGCAGTGCCACCAGACAGGGGGCGAACACTGAAGCTTTCTTT. It yields the protein CSATRQGANTEAFF.

This rearrangement joins TRBV18 to TRBJ2-3; 13 bases align to TRBD2. V was pared by 6 bases and J by 2 bases, with 5 bases of the junction left unmatched. Per germline, CDR1 KGHSH and CDR2 LQKENI. This CDR3 comprises 16 residues. The CDR3: CASSRTSGGYTDTQYF. As DNA, the CDR3 is TGTGCCAGCTCGCGGACTAGCGGGGGATACACAGATACGCAGTATTTT.

This clonotype was detected only a few times. The chain carries TRBV10-3 and TRBJ2-7; the D gene is possibly TRBD2 (6 bases). The V gene's germline CDR1 is ENHRY and CDR2 SYGVKD. This CDR3 comprises 13 residues. V lost 8 bases and J lost 3, with 14 bases in between. This chain's CDR3 is CAIGEWRDYEQYF. In DNA form, the CDR3 reads TGTGCCATCGGAGAGTGGCGGGACTACGAGCAGTACTTC.

This clonotype was detected a few times. The V gene is TRBV20-1, the J gene TRBJ2-3; 10 bases line up with TRBD2. With 4 bases clipped from V and 1 base from J, the junction kept 8 bases outside the gene matches. This CDR3 comprises 16 residues. Per germline, CDR1 DFQATT and CDR2 SNEGSKA (reference sequence). In nucleotides, the CDR3 is TGCAGTGCTACCGATGTAGCGGGAGGCGGCACAGATACGCAGTATTTT. It translates to CSATDVAGGGTDTQYF.

This clonotype showed up just a few times. The rearrangement uses TRBV6-1 and TRBJ1-2, with D uncertain. Trimming cost V 5 bases and J 7 bases, with 14 bases left between them. CDR3 size: 13 residues. Looked up from germline, CDR1 is MNHNS and CDR2 is SASEGT. This chain's CDR3 is CASSLTRWFGYTF. In nucleotides, the CDR3 is TGTGCCAGCAGTCTCACCCGGTGGTTTGGCTACACCTTC.

This clonotype was detected a few times. This rearrangement joins TRBV5-5 to TRBJ1-5, with D possibly matching TRBD1 (5 bases). The CDR3 is 17 amino acids. The germline CDR1 and CDR2 sequences are SGHKS and YYEKEE (reference sequence). V shed 1 base and J shed 6 bases, with 20 bases lying between them. DNA of the CDR3: TGTGCCAGCAGCTTGTCTTTTAGCGAGGGGCCTCGTCAGCCCCAGCATTTT. It is translated as CASSLSFSEGPRQPQHF.

This clonotype was counted ten times or more. The chain has TRBV6-1 and TRBJ2-3, with D possibly TRBD2 on 6 matching bases. The CDR3 is made up of 13 amino acids. Trimming took 6 bases from V and 0 from J, leaving 7 bases between them. Germline V gives CDR1 MNHNS, CDR2 SASEGT. This CDR3 reads CASRGTSTDTQYF. The CDR3 DNA is TGTGCCAGCAGGGGGACTAGCACAGATACGCAGTATTTT.

This clonotype came up many times. This chain joins TRBV5-1 and TRBJ2-5; D not certain. This CDR3 region has 12 residues. Per germline, CDR1 SGHRS and CDR2 YFSETQ. The ends were cut back, 5 bases at V and 3 bases at J, with 8 bases in the middle. CDR3 protein: CASRFSEETQYF. Written as DNA, the CDR3 is TGCGCCAGCAGGTTCTCAGAAGAGACCCAGTACTTC. Complete variable domain (other parts from reference TRBV5-1 and TRBJ2-5): KAGVTQTPRYLIKTRGQQVTLSCSPISGHRSVSWYQQTPGQGLQFLFEYFSETQRNKGNFPGRFSGRQFSNSRSEMNVSTLELGDSALYLCASRFSEETQYFGPGTRLLVL.

This clonotype appeared a few times. V and J are TRBV19 and TRBJ2-7, with D perhaps given as TRBD1 or TRBD2 (5 bases each). The CDR3 length is 13 residues. From germline, CDR1 is LNHDA and CDR2 SQIVND (reference sequence). V was pared by 9 bases and J by 7 bases, with 19 bases between. The CDR3 spells CASRGIQGGEQYF. The CDR3, as DNA: TGTGCCAGCCGTGGGATTCAGGGCGGGGAGCAGTACTTC.

This clonotype has a count of ten or more. V gene TRBV5-1 combines with J gene TRBJ1-4; weak D call: TRBD1 (5 bases). Germline assignment: CDR1 SGHRS and CDR2 YFSETQ. The ends were cut back, 0 bases at V and 0 bases at J, with 12 bases in the middle. This CDR3 contains 17 residues. The DNA of the CDR3 is TGCGCCAGCAGCTTGGGTGGGCAGGGCCCAACTAATGAAAAACTGTTTTTT. It codes for CASSLGGQGPTNEKLFF.

This clonotype showed up just a few times. The chain recombines TRBV18 with TRBJ1-2; D perhaps matches TRBD1 (5 bases). The length of the CDR3 is 15 residues. With 3 bases removed from V and 4 bases from J, the gap between germline ends came to 15 bases. Germline V CDR1 and CDR2: KGHSH, LQKENI. This chain's CDR3 is CASSPAGTGSYGYTF. The CDR3 DNA is TGTGCCAGCTCACCTGCCGGGACGGGGAGCTATGGCTACACCTTC.

This clonotype has ten or more counts. The J gene is TRBJ1-5, the V gene TRBV21-1; the DNA was not compared with TRBD1, the D call given in the table. TRBV21-1 is a pseudogene segment. The CDR3 totals 16 residues. The DNA of the CDR3 is TGTGCCAGCAGCAGTACCGGGACGGATGCCAATCAGCCCCAGCATTTT. Translating it yields CASSSTGTDANQPQHF.

This clonotype occurred many times. The chain couples TRBV20-1 to TRBJ1-5, with a possible D match to TRBD1 (5 bases). Germline CDR1 is DFQATT and CDR2 is SNEGSKA (reference sequence). This CDR3 is built from 12 residues. The CDR3 protein is CGVKRGDQPQHF. DNA for the CDR3: TGCGGCGTTAAGAGGGGAGATCAGCCCCAGCATTTT.

This clonotype was counted ten times or more. This chain links TRBV5-1 with TRBJ1-2; D not resolved. The V gene's germline CDR1 is SGHRS and CDR2 YFSETQ. CDR3 length equals 14 residues. Trimming took off 0 bases at V and 7 bases at J, with 13 bases between the two ends. As DNA, the CDR3 is TGCGCCAGCAGCTTGGGGTACGAGGCCCTTGGCTACACCTTC. Translation gives CASSLGYEALGYTF.

Regarding this clonotype: An end of the junction differs from the germline gene, which may be a read error. CDR3: CASSPSGGATGELFF. CDR3 nucleotide sequence: TGTGCTAGCAGCCCGAGCGGGGGGGCGACCGGGGAGCTGTTTTTT. This chain links TRBV7-7 with TRBJ2-2; the match to TRBD2 covers 10 bases. The CDR3 length is 15 residues. Per germline, CDR1 SSHAT and CDR2 FNYEAQ (reference sequence).

This clonotype was counted between two and nine times. The chain recombines TRBV11-3 with TRBJ2-1; D not certain. V lost 2 bases to trimming and J lost 4 bases, with 6 bases between them. CDR3 length: 13 amino acids. Germline V gene lookup returns CDR1 SGHNT and CDR2 YENEEA. The CDR3 loop is CASSLNQYNEQFF. The CDR3 DNA reads TGTGCCAGCAGCTTAAATCAGTACAATGAGCAGTTCTTC.

The rearrangement uses TRBV28 and TRBJ1-2; D is uncertain. The CDR3 totals 12 residues. Germline V gene lookup returns CDR1 MDHEN and CDR2 SYDVKM. V shed 3 bases and J shed 4 bases, with 6 bases lying between them. CDR3 nucleotide sequence: TGTGCCAGCAGTTTCTGGGCCTATGGCTACACCTTC. Its translation: CASSFWAYGYTF.

The V gene is TRBV30, the J gene TRBJ2-2; 7 nucleotides line up with TRBD1. V was clipped by 1 base and J by 5 bases; unmatched bases: 1. This CDR3 spans 13 amino acids. In germline, CDR1 is GTSNPN, CDR2 SVGIG (reference sequence). The CDR3 spells CAWSGRGTGELFF. CDR3 bases: TGTGCCTGGAGTGGCAGGGGGACCGGGGAGCTGTTTTTT. Variable domain in full (rest from reference TRBV30 and TRBJ2-2): SQTIHQWPATLVQPVGSPLSLECTVEGTSNPNLYWYRQAAGRGLQLLFYSVGIGQISSEVPQNLSASRPQDRQFILSSKKLLLSDSGFYLCAWSGRGTGELFFGEGSRLTVL.

The V gene is TRBV7-9, the J gene TRBJ2-1; D remains ambiguous. There are 13 residues in the CDR3. V was clipped by 1 base and J by 8 bases, with 9 bases between them. Germline assignment: CDR1 SEHNR and CDR2 FQNEAQ (reference sequence). The CDR3 loop is CASSLVQRDEQFF. The DNA of the CDR3 is TGTGCCAGCAGCTTAGTGCAAAGGGATGAGCAGTTCTTC.

This clonotype came up a few times. The chain is built from TRBV5-1 and TRBJ1-5; D is unresolved. The length of the CDR3 is 16 residues. Per the germline V gene, CDR1 is SGHRS and CDR2 is YFSETQ. The V gene lost 0 bases and the J gene lost 7 bases, with 17 bases spanning the gap. CDR3 protein: CASSLAPDAFRQPQHF. For the CDR3, the DNA is TGCGCCAGCAGCTTGGCCCCAGACGCCTTCCGGCAGCCCCAGCATTTT. Supplemented by reference TRBV5-1 and TRBJ1-5, the full variable domain reads KAGVTQTPRYLIKTRGQQVTLSCSPISGHRSVSWYQQTPGQGLQFLFEYFSETQRNKGNFPGRFSGRQFSNSRSEMNVSTLELGDSALYLCASSLAPDAFRQPQHFGDGTRLSIL.

This clonotype was counted many times. The chain is built from TRBV20-1 and TRBJ2-1, with D perhaps matching TRBD1 (7 bases). The CDR3 totals 16 residues. Trimming cost V 6 bases and J 0 bases, with 18 bases left between them. CDR1 and CDR2 (germline): DFQATT, SNEGSKA (reference sequence). The CDR3 nucleotides read TGCAGTGCGAAAGGGGGCGGGGCGAGCTCCTACAATGAGCAGTTCTTC. Translating gives CSAKGGGASSYNEQFF.

This clonotype was observed at least ten times. The V and J genes are TRBV5-1 and TRBJ1-1; D is unclear. This CDR3 is 11 amino acids long. V was pared by 10 bases and J by 4 bases, with 11 bases between. Looked up from germline, CDR1 is SGHRS and CDR2 is YFSETQ. DNA for the CDR3: TGCGCCCCCCGTCGGTTCACTGAAGCTTTCTTT. Translated, it gives CAPRRFTEAFF.

At least ten counts were recorded for this clonotype. The rearrangement uses TRBV7-2 and TRBJ1-2, with 7 nucleotides matching TRBD1. Germline trimming cut 2 bases from V and 1 base from J; bases unmatched to any gene: 4. Germline values: CDR1 SGHTA, CDR2 FQGNSA. This CDR3 contains 15 residues. DNA for the CDR3: TGTGCCAGCAGCTTAACCGGGACAGTTAACTATGGCTACACCTTC. Its protein product is CASSLTGTVNYGYTF.